This T cell receptor beta chain was recovered during a study of cytomegalovirus exposure and HLA in healthy donors. With respect to this clone: No antigen is known for it.

Vbeta (60) and Jbeta (13) primers were used in the PCR. Some clones are missing from TCRdb's copy, which holds only in-frame ones; the method was immunoSEQ multiplex PCR. The sample table includes approximately 140,000 clones. Study results and limitations: Some TCR beta chains (around 180 of them) were listed as cytomegalovirus-associated. Across donors, most TCRs were seen rarely, yet some public ones were widespread. Later analysis demonstrated an association between a missense DCLRE1C variant and TCR beta V- and J-gene trimming. In a later analysis, across HLA loci, associated TCR counts were highest for DRB1, lowest for HLA-C.

Germline-derived CDR1 and CDR2 are GTSNPN and SVGIG (reference sequence). Trimming cost V 1 base and J 8 bases, with 20 bases left between them. This CDR3 contains 15 residues. The V and J genes are TRBV30 and TRBJ1-1, with D unclear. Material for sequencing was PBMCs. This TCR was recovered from a woman aged 18-29 years in good health and CMV-seronegative. For the CDR3, the DNA is TGTGCCTGGAGTGAGAAAGCTAACCTTGGCGGGGAAGCTTTCTTT. Protein: CAWSEKANLGGEAFF.